This TCR beta chain was identified in a study of healthy donors' naive CD4 and CD8 T cells. Turning to the study itself: All functional IMGT TCR alpha variants were covered by new primers.

The trim removed 0 bases at V and 6 bases at J, leaving 3 bases unmatched. Per germline, CDR1 SGHDT and CDR2 YYEEEE. This CDR3 is built from 13 residues. Regarding this clonotype: Its target is not known.

Whole-study findings and limits: Roughly 13% of CD4/CD8 propensity variance appeared explained by V, J and CDR3 charge.

Starting from approximately 500 ng of total RNA, TCR libraries were made with linear amplification. One entry per CDR3 protein results from TCRdb running MiXCR on the reads. The sample records 150,000 to 200,000 distinct CDR3 sequences, about 70% being singletons. Sequencing was carried out using naive CD4+ and CD8+ T cells sorted from blood, pooled from several donors. The sequence derives from a pool of human donors in good health; the sample pools cells from several healthy donors. V gene TRBV5-6 combines with J gene TRBJ2-7; 7 positions agree with TRBD2. This CDR3 is CASSLGLALEQYF. CDR3 bases: TGTGCCAGCAGCTTGGGACTAGCACTCGAGCAGTACTTC.